These T cell receptor beta chains were read from a single sample in a study of T cells after yellow fever vaccination. TCRdb called the 5' RACE reads again in MiXCR, with one record for every CDR3 protein. In the table there are hundreds of thousands of distinct CDR3 sequences, around 17% of which are singletons. The sequences come from PBMCs, collected 5 days after the first yellow fever vaccination. These receptors originate from a man aged 18 to 30 who received the YFV17D yellow fever vaccine. Both conserved end residues are part of each CDR3. Fields, in order: V gene, clone size, D gene, J gene, CDR3 protein, CDR3 DNA. A D gene is named only where the DNA matches it firmly. The listing skips clone size in some rows; elsewhere it reads once, few, many or a size class.

V: TRBV13
size: .
D: .
J: TRBJ1-2
CDR3: CASSTGGKARGIYGYTF
DNA: TGTGCCAGCAGCACCGGGGGGAAGGCTCGAGGGATCTATGGCTACACCTTC

V: TRBV4-3
size: few
D: TRBD2
J: TRBJ2-2
CDR3: CASSPGLDGTGELFF
DNA: TGCGCCAGCAGCCCTGGACTAGACGGTACCGGGGAGCTGTTTTTT

V: TRBV7-2
size: few
D: TRBD1
J: TRBJ2-2
CDR3: CASSLVRTGAPGELFF
DNA: TGTGCCAGCAGCTTAGTCCGGACAGGGGCCCCCGGGGAGCTGTTTTTT

V: TRBV5-6
size: .
D: .
J: TRBJ2-1
CDR3: CASSSAGISYNEQFF
DNA: TGTGCCAGCAGCTCGGCGGGGATCTCCTACAATGAGCAGTTCTTC

V: TRBV4-3
size: .
D: .
J: TRBJ1-1
CDR3: CASSQDRSWEGMVNTEAFF
DNA: TGCGCCAGCAGCCAAGATCGAAGCTGGGAGGGGATGGTGAACACTGAAGCTTTCTTT

V: TRBV10-3
size: .
D: .
J: TRBJ1-6
CDR3: CAISAAGNSPLHF
DNA: TGTGCCATCAGTGCGGCAGGGAACTCACCCCTCCACTTT

V: TRBV11-2
size: few
D: .
J: TRBJ2-1
CDR3: CASSPRGPSANEQFF
DNA: TGTGCCAGCAGCCCTCGGGGCCCGAGCGCCAATGAGCAGTTCTTC

V: TRBV5-1
size: few
D: .
J: TRBJ2-4
CDR3: CASRGGGGKDIQYF
DNA: TGCGCCAGCAGGGGGGGAGGGGGTAAAGACATTCAGTACTTC

V: TRBV4-3
size: .
D: .
J: TRBJ2-1
CDR3: CASSQEQGTSYNEQFF
DNA: TGCGCCAGCAGCCAGGAACAGGGTACCTCCTACAATGAGCAGTTCTTC

V: TRBV23-1
size: few
D: .
J: TRBJ2-1
CDR3: CASSHTYNEQFF
DNA: TGCGCCAGCAGTCATACATACAATGAGCAGTTCTTC

V: TRBV7-2
size: few
D: .
J: TRBJ1-3
CDR3: CASSFGRGSGNTIYF
DNA: TGTGCCAGCAGCTTCGGCAGGGGCTCTGGAAACACCATATATTTT

V: TRBV4-2
size: many
D: .
J: TRBJ1-1
CDR3: CASSQVIGQKNTEAFF
DNA: TGTGCCAGCAGCCAAGTAATAGGACAGAAGAACACTGAAGCTTTCTTT

V: TRBV7-9
size: few
D: .
J: TRBJ1-2
CDR3: CASSLLGGSPGYTF
DNA: TGTGCCAGCAGCCTCTTGGGGGGGTCCCCTGGCTACACCTTC

V: TRBV4-3
size: .
D: .
J: TRBJ1-6
CDR3: CASSQDRYSSYNSPLHF
DNA: TGCGCCAGCAGCCAAGATCGGTACAGCTCCTATAATTCACCCCTCCACTTT

V: TRBV6-2/TRBV6-3
size: few
D: .
J: TRBJ2-3
CDR3: CASSYSRDFPTDTQYF
DNA: TGTGCCAGCAGTTACTCCCGAGACTTCCCCACAGATACGCAGTATTTT

V: TRBV20-1
size: few
D: .
J: TRBJ1-2
CDR3: CSARSTTEGGYGYTF
DNA: TGCAGTGCTAGGAGTACGACAGAGGGCGGCTATGGCTACACCTTC

V: TRBV3-1
size: many
D: TRBD2
J: TRBJ2-1
CDR3: CASTRSSGGAVEQFF
DNA: TGTGCCAGCACCCGCTCAAGCGGGGGGGCCGTTGAGCAGTTCTTC

V: TRBV28
size: few
D: .
J: TRBJ1-1
CDR3: CASSLYSRNTEAFF
DNA: TGTGCCAGCAGTTTGTACAGTCGGAACACTGAAGCTTTCTTT

V: TRBV6-2/TRBV6-3
size: .
D: .
J: TRBJ2-1
CDR3: CASTAGDIEQFF
DNA: TGTGCCAGCACCGCGGGCGACATTGAGCAGTTCTTC

V: TRBV11-1
size: few
D: TRBD1
J: TRBJ1-2
CDR3: CASSPTTGNLYGYTF
DNA: TGTGCCAGCAGCCCGACGACAGGGAACCTATATGGCTACACCTTC

V: TRBV9
size: .
D: TRBD1
J: TRBJ1-5
CDR3: CASTRTGSSNQPQHF
DNA: TGTGCCAGCACCCGGACAGGTTCGAGCAATCAGCCCCAGCATTTT

V: TRBV7-9
size: few
D: TRBD2
J: TRBJ2-1
CDR3: CASSFSGTSGDFNEQFF
DNA: TGTGCCAGCAGCTTTTCCGGGACTAGCGGGGACTTTAATGAGCAGTTCTTC

V: TRBV29-1
size: few
D: .
J: TRBJ1-1
CDR3: CSVASPGLAAEAFF
DNA: TGCAGCGTTGCGAGTCCCGGATTGGCGGCTGAAGCTTTCTTT

V: TRBV2
size: many
D: TRBD1
J: TRBJ2-7
CDR3: CASSVGTGYYEQYF
DNA: TGTGCCAGCAGTGTAGGGACAGGCTACTACGAGCAGTACTTC

V: TRBV5-1
size: few
D: TRBD2
J: TRBJ2-5
CDR3: CASSQGPGTSAETQYF
DNA: TGCGCCAGCAGCCAAGGCCCCGGGACTAGTGCAGAGACCCAGTACTTC

V: TRBV4-2
size: .
D: .
J: TRBJ2-1
CDR3: CASSLEASAFWNEQFF
DNA: TGTGCCAGCAGCCTGGAAGCTAGCGCCTTTTGGAATGAGCAGTTCTTC

V: TRBV5-1
size: few
D: .
J: TRBJ2-2
CDR3: CASSFGAQNTGELFF
DNA: TGCGCCAGCAGCTTCGGCGCTCAGAACACCGGGGAGCTGTTTTTT

V: TRBV9
size: .
D: .
J: TRBJ1-2
CDR3: CASSGRGYTF
DNA: TGTGCCAGCAGCGGCAGAGGCTACACCTTC

V: TRBV7-2
size: few
D: .
J: TRBJ2-2
CDR3: CASSLPQRNTGELFF
DNA: TGTGCCAGCAGCTTACCCCAGAGAAACACCGGGGAGCTGTTTTTT

V: TRBV9
size: few
D: .
J: TRBJ1-1
CDR3: CASSVGGGLSNTEAFF
DNA: TGTGCCAGCAGCGTAGGGGGAGGTTTATCGAACACTGAAGCTTTCTTT

V: TRBV5-4
size: few
D: .
J: TRBJ1-4
CDR3: CASSPGTLATNEKLFF
DNA: TGTGCCAGCAGCCCTGGGACCCTTGCAACTAATGAAAAACTGTTTTTT

V: TRBV19
size: few
D: .
J: TRBJ1-5
CDR3: CASSPYGDGNQPQHF
DNA: TGTGCCAGTAGTCCCTACGGGGATGGCAATCAGCCCCAGCATTTT

V: TRBV4-1
size: .
D: .
J: TRBJ2-3
CDR3: CASSQGPADTQYF
DNA: TGCGCCAGCAGCCAAGGCCCCGCAGATACGCAGTATTTT

V: TRBV4-1
size: .
D: TRBD1
J: TRBJ1-2
CDR3: CASSHDREHGYTF
DNA: TGCGCCAGCAGCCATGACAGGGAGCATGGCTACACCTTC

V: TRBV7-9
size: .
D: .
J: TRBJ1-5
CDR3: CASSPGPGVSNQPQHF
DNA: TGTGCCAGCAGCCCAGGTCCAGGGGTTTCCAATCAGCCCCAGCATTTT

V: TRBV5-6
size: few
D: TRBD1
J: TRBJ2-1
CDR3: CASSGRTGPNKQFF
DNA: TGTGCCAGCAGCGGAAGGACAGGACCCAATAAGCAGTTCTTC

V: TRBV20-1
size: .
D: TRBD1
J: TRBJ2-5
CDR3: CSARPAGGEETQYF
DNA: TGCAGTGCTAGACCGGCAGGGGGCGAGGAGACCCAGTACTTC

V: TRBV4-1
size: few
D: TRBD2
J: TRBJ2-7
CDR3: CASSQLALAGHYEQYF
DNA: TGCGCCAGCAGCCAACTAGCCCTAGCGGGCCACTACGAGCAGTACTTC

V: TRBV7-2
size: .
D: .
J: TRBJ1-5
CDR3: CASSLLLGGADQPQHF
DNA: TGTGCCAGCAGCCTCCTCCTGGGGGGGGCTGATCAGCCCCAGCATTTT

V: TRBV10-3
size: .
D: TRBD1
J: TRBJ2-5
CDR3: CAISVEGAGETQYF
DNA: TGTGCCATCAGTGTTGAGGGGGCAGGGGAGACCCAGTACTTC

V: TRBV5-1
size: .
D: .
J: TRBJ2-5
CDR3: CASSLVRPEETQYF
DNA: TGCGCCAGCAGCTTAGTCCGACCCGAAGAGACCCAGTACTTC

V: TRBV7-8
size: few
D: .
J: TRBJ2-2
CDR3: CASSLGPRGTNTGELFF
DNA: TGTGCCAGCAGCTTAGGACCGAGGGGAACGAACACCGGGGAGCTGTTTTTT

V: TRBV27
size: .
D: .
J: TRBJ1-5
CDR3: CASSYVGRRNQPQHF
DNA: TGTGCCAGCAGTTACGTGGGGAGGCGCAATCAGCCCCAGCATTTT

V: TRBV5-5
size: few
D: .
J: TRBJ2-7
CDR3: CASSLDILYEQYF
DNA: TGTGCCAGCAGCTTGGACATCCTCTACGAGCAGTACTTC

V: TRBV7-8
size: many
D: .
J: TRBJ2-1
CDR3: CASSLDRDNEQFF
DNA: TGTGCCAGCAGCTTAGATCGGGACAATGAGCAGTTCTTC

V: TRBV6-2/TRBV6-3
size: .
D: TRBD1
J: TRBJ1-2
CDR3: CASSRDRGLQNYGYTF
DNA: TGTGCCAGCAGCCGGGACAGGGGGCTTCAAAACTATGGCTACACCTTC

V: TRBV19
size: few
D: .
J: TRBJ1-5
CDR3: CASSPGTTVEPQHF
DNA: TGTGCCAGTAGCCCGGGGACCACCGTTGAGCCCCAGCATTTT

V: TRBV5-1
size: few
D: .
J: TRBJ1-6
CDR3: CASSLSGQVNSPLHF
DNA: TGCGCCAGCAGCTTGTCGGGACAAGTTAATTCACCCCTCCACTTT

V: TRBV7-2
size: .
D: .
J: TRBJ1-6
CDR3: CASTTNTSPLHF
DNA: TGTGCCAGCACTACCAACACCTCACCCCTCCACTTT

V: TRBV5-6
size: .
D: .
J: TRBJ2-3
CDR3: CASSWLDTDTQYF
DNA: TGTGCCAGCAGCTGGCTAGACACAGATACGCAGTATTTT

V: TRBV6-5
size: few
D: TRBD1
J: TRBJ2-4
CDR3: CASSYGHGQGRAKNIQYF
DNA: TGTGCCAGCAGTTACGGACACGGACAGGGAAGGGCCAAAAACATTCAGTACTTC

V: TRBV12-3/TRBV12-4
size: few
D: TRBD2
J: TRBJ2-3
CDR3: CASSISGAGDTQYF
DNA: TGTGCCAGCAGTATTAGCGGGGCGGGAGATACGCAGTATTTT

V: TRBV14
size: few
D: .
J: TRBJ2-1
CDR3: CASSQVVRESSYNEQFF
DNA: TGTGCCAGCAGCCAAGTCGTCAGGGAAAGCTCCTACAATGAGCAGTTCTTC

V: TRBV10-2
size: .
D: .
J: TRBJ1-4
CDR3: CASSEGAGREKLFF
DNA: TGCGCCAGCAGTGAGGGGGCGGGGAGGGAAAAACTGTTTTTT

V: TRBV6-5
size: few
D: .
J: TRBJ1-2
CDR3: CASSYSALSFNYGYTF
DNA: TGTGCCAGCAGTTACTCCGCATTAAGCTTTAACTATGGCTACACCTTC

V: TRBV2
size: few
D: TRBD2
J: TRBJ2-1
CDR3: CASIVAGGSNEQFF
DNA: TGTGCCAGCATAGTTGCGGGGGGGAGTAATGAGCAGTTCTTC

V: TRBV12-3/TRBV12-4
size: .
D: .
J: TRBJ1-5
CDR3: CASSLAHRQPQHF
DNA: TGTGCCAGCAGTTTAGCGCACCGACAGCCCCAGCATTTT

V: TRBV10-3
size: many
D: TRBD1
J: TRBJ2-5
CDR3: CAISEDRGIETQYF
DNA: TGTGCCATCAGTGAGGACAGGGGTATAGAGACCCAGTACTTC

V: TRBV12-3/TRBV12-4
size: few
D: TRBD2
J: TRBJ2-5
CDR3: CASSLGTSGIQETQYF
DNA: TGTGCCAGCAGTTTAGGGACTAGCGGGATCCAAGAGACCCAGTACTTC

V: TRBV9
size: few
D: .
J: TRBJ1-1
CDR3: CASSVGGGHHTEAFF
DNA: TGTGCCAGCAGCGTGGGGGGGGGACACCACACTGAAGCTTTCTTT